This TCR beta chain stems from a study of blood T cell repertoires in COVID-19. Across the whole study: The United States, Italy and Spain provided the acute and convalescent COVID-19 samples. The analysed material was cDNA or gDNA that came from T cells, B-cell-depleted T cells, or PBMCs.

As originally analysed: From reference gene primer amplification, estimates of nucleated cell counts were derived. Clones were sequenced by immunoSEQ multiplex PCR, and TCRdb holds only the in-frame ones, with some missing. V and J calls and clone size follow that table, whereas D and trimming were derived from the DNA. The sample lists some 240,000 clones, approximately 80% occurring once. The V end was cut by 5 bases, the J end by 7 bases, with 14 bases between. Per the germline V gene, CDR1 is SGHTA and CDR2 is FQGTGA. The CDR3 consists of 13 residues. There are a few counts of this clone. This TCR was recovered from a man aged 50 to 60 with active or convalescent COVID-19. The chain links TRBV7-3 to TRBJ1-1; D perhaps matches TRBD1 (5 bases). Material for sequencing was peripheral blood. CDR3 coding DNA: TGTGCCAGCAGCCAATGGGCAGGGTTTGAAGCTTTCTTT. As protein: CASSQWAGFEAFF.